The present T cell receptor (beta chain) was sequenced within a study of post-analysis software for immune sequencing data. Overall study findings and caveats: Among 5 or 6 TRBV segments more frequent in patients than controls were TRBV5-6, TRBV5-1 and TRBV20-1.

Comment on this clonotype: Its antigen remains unknown.

TCR beta libraries were prepared from cDNA with unique molecular identifiers. TCRdb reprocessed the PCR reads via MiXCR and lists one record per CDR3 protein. In the table there are over 300,000 distinct CDR3 sequences, roughly 36% of which are singletons. This CDR3 contains 14 residues. The V gene's germline CDR1 is SNHLY and CDR2 FYNNEI. The chain couples TRBV2 to TRBJ2-5, with D perhaps matching TRBD1 (6 bases). The end of the DNA aligns better with TRBJ2-7, so the J call may be wrong. The receptor was isolated from a girl aged 5-17 years with multiple sclerosis. Sequencing was carried out using blood. This chain's CDR3 is CASRRQASSYEQYF. The CDR3, as DNA: TGTGCCAGCAGGAGACAGGCCAGCTCCTACGAGCAGTACTTC.